This record covers a single TCR beta chain. Samples underwent the assay at deep level. Libraries were prepared by immunoSEQ multiplex PCR; TCRdb keeps only in-frame clonotypes and omits some of them. The sample contains 1,500,000 or so clones, roughly 96% of which appear only once. The data originate from a study of shared clonotypes between healthy human individuals. On the study more broadly: Ranging from 18 to 49 in age, donors were a couple of women and a few men.

V dropped 5 bases and J dropped 2 bases, with 14 bases sitting between them. CDR1 is PRHDT, CDR2 FYEKMQ, per germline (reference sequence). The CDR3 is 15 amino acids. Sequenced material: naive CD4+ T cells sorted from blood. Specified subset: CD45RA+ positively selected. The receptor comes from a man aged 30 to 39 in good health. V usage is TRBV13 and J usage is TRBJ2-3; D might be TRBD2 (5 bases). The CDR3 here is CASSLRETVTDTQYF. CDR3 sequence (DNA): TGTGCCAGCAGCCTAAGGGAGACGGTCACAGATACGCAGTATTTT.